The T cell receptor beta chain described here comes from a study of cytomegalovirus exposure and HLA in healthy donors. Study observations and caveats: The presence/absence work took it that sequencing depth was about the same across donors.

Vbeta (60) and Jbeta (13) primers were used in the PCR. Measured with immunoSEQ multiplex PCR; TCRdb has only the in-frame clones, and not every one. The sample holds roughly 190,000 clones, 80% to 85% seen once. This CDR3 is 17 amino acids long. Trimming took 5 bases from V and 0 from J; bases not matched to a gene: 10. Per the germline V gene, CDR1 is SGHTA and CDR2 is FQGNSA. With regard to this clone: Its specificity is not known.

Sequencing used PBMCs. The origin of this receptor is a woman younger than 35 in good health and CMV-seronegative. The genes are TRBV7-2 and TRBJ2-3; 8 nucleotides match TRBD2. This chain's CDR3 is CASSRTSWVSSTDTQYF. In DNA form, the CDR3 reads TGTGCCAGCAGCCGGACTAGCTGGGTATCTAGCACAGATACGCAGTATTTT.